This T cell receptor beta chain was profiled in a study of graft-versus-host responses after intestinal transplantation. Study information: Each recipient received a multivisceral, liver-intestinal, or isolated intestinal graft.

On this clone itself: Its antigen is still unknown.

Study-level points and caveats: Subjects displaying graft-donor T cell macrochimerism possessed elevated graft-versus-host to host-versus-graft clonal ratios inside allografts.

The table came from immunoSEQ multiplex PCR; TCRdb's copy has only in-frame clones and leaves some out. The repertoire holds about 120,000 clones, with roughly 95% as singletons. Germline V CDR1 and CDR2: LGHNA, YSLEER. The junction had 6 bases not matched to a gene; V was cut back by 2 bases and J by 3 bases. This CDR3 spans 16 amino acids. Source: unstimulated CD8+ T cells sorted from spleen or lymph node cells, taken before intestinal transplant. The source of this sequence is a human donor who received an intestinal transplant. The chain employs TRBV4-3 and TRBJ2-1; 8 bases line up with TRBD2. CDR3 protein: CASSQRAGGIYNEQFF. The CDR3 DNA sequence: TGCGCCAGCAGCCAACGGGCGGGAGGAATCTACAATGAGCAGTTCTTC.